The rows below give T cell receptor beta chains drawn from one sample of a study of T cell repertoires in aging, cancer and after chemotherapy. TCRdb reanalysed the multiplex PCR reads using MiXCR and keeps one entry per CDR3 protein. The sample holds more than 3,500 distinct CDR3 sequences, about 26% seen once. The specimen was blood. The receptor set was obtained from a human donor with a blood cancer. Each CDR3 is given with its conserved first and last residue. A D gene is named only where the DNA matches it firmly. The listing skips clone size in some rows; elsewhere it reads once, few, many or a size class.

J	V	size	D	DNA	CDR3
TRBJ2-5	TRBV11-3	-	TRBD2	TGTGCCAGCAGCTCCGTAGCGGGGCAAGAGACCCAGTACTTC	CASSSVAGQETQYF
TRBJ2-1	TRBV18	-	-	TGTGCCAGCTCACCAGTGGCGGGTTGGGAGCAGTTCTTC	CASSPVAGWEQFF
TRBJ2-1	TRBV5-4	medium-sized	TRBD1	TGTGCCAGCAGCTTGACAGGGGCGCGAAATGAGCAGTTCTTC	CASSLTGARNEQFF
TRBJ2-1	TRBV7-6	few	TRBD1	TGTGCCAGCAGTGGCTGGGCGGACAGGGGGAATGAGCAGTTCTTC	CASSGWADRGNEQFF
TRBJ1-1	TRBV27	-	TRBD1	TGTGCCAGCAGTTCGGTTAGTTGGGACAGTTCGAACACTGAAGCTTTCTTT	CASSSVSWDSSNTEAFF
TRBJ1-2	TRBV12-3/TRBV12-4	medium-sized	-	TGTGCCAGCAGTTTGCAGGGCGGCTATGGCTACACCTTC	CASSLQGGYGYTF
TRBJ2-5	TRBV19	-	-	TGTGCCAGTGGCCCAGGGGGGTCTACGACCCAGTACTTC	CASGPGGSTTQYF
TRBJ2-7	TRBV27	-	-	TGTGCCAGCAAAAGTTTGGCGATAGACTCCTACGAGCAGTACTTC	CASKSLAIDSYEQYF
TRBJ1-6	TRBV7-9	-	-	TGTGCCAGCAGCTTAGCAGGGGTGGATTATTCACCCCTCCACTTT	CASSLAGVDYSPLHF
TRBJ1-4	TRBV5-6	-	-	TGTGCCAGCAGCTTGATCAGGACGGGGGGCGAAAAACTGTTTTTT	CASSLIRTGGEKLFF
TRBJ2-7	TRBV6-4	-	TRBD2	TGTGCCAGCAGTGGTAAACAATCCGGGACTAGCGGATACGAGCAGTACTTC	CASSGKQSGTSGYEQYF
TRBJ1-2	TRBV27	-	TRBD1	TGTGCCAGCAGTCTCTCCGGGACAGGGTCGAACTATGGCTACACCTTC	CASSLSGTGSNYGYTF
TRBJ2-5	TRBV27	few	TRBD2	TGTGCCAGCAGGGGACTAGCGGCCCAAGAGACCCAGTACTTC	CASRGLAAQETQYF
TRBJ1-2	TRBV6-1	few	-	TGTGCCAGCAGTGCCTCGACTGGATATGGCTACACCTTC	CASSASTGYGYTF
TRBJ2-2	TRBV19	few	-	TGTGCCAGTAGTAGAGCGGGTGTGAACACCGGGGAGCTGTTTTTT	CASSRAGVNTGELFF
TRBJ1-6	TRBV5-6	few	TRBD1	TGTGCCAGCAGCCAAGATGGACAGGGACGTTCACCCCTCCACTTT	CASSQDGQGRSPLHF
TRBJ2-3	TRBV5-5	few	-	TGTGCCAGCAGCTTGGACCTTCCGGGACCTAACACAGATACGCAGTATTTT	CASSLDLPGPNTDTQYF
TRBJ1-2	TRBV27	few	-	TGTGCCAGCAGTTTCGGAAAGGGGTTATATGGCTACACCTTC	CASSFGKGLYGYTF
TRBJ2-7	TRBV6-1	-	-	TGTGCCAGCAGTGAAGCGGACAGCTCCTACGAGCAGTACTTC	CASSEADSSYEQYF
TRBJ1-2	TRBV5-4	few	TRBD1	TGTGCCAGCAGCCCGGACAGGGGCTATGGCTACACCTTC	CASSPDRGYGYTF
TRBJ1-5	TRBV6-1	-	-	TGTGCCAGTGCCGGGGGAGGGGGGAGCAATCAGCCCCAGCATTTT	CASAGGGGSNQPQHF